Presented here are 15 T cell receptor beta chains from one specimen sequenced in a study of T cell repertoires in cytomegalovirus infection. TCRdb ran MiXCR on the reads and lists one entry per CDR3 protein. The sample carries some 110,000 distinct CDR3 sequences, 30% to 40% recorded once. Their cognate antigens are unknown. The source was CD8+ T cells from cultured PBMCs, collected from culture after CMV antigen stimulation. All receptors derive from a human donor in good health (CMV status not recorded). Some clones in this sample may be carry-over from other donors' samples.

This clonotype occurred a few times. V usage is TRBV6-2 or TRBV6-3 and J usage is TRBJ2-1, with D hard to call. This CDR3 spans 13 amino acids. Deletions cut 4 bases from V and 10 bases from J, with 14 bases between. In germline, CDR1 is MNHEY, CDR2 SVGEGT. The CDR3 DNA sequence: TGTGCCAGCAGTTTCGGTCTAAGCATCGAGCAGTTCTTC. The encoded protein is CASSFGLSIEQFF.

Only a few counts were recorded for this clonotype. This chain connects TRBV6-2 or TRBV6-3 to TRBJ2-7, with a weak D call TRBD2 (8 bases). This CDR3 is built from 15 residues. Trimming left V 7 bases short and J 1 base short, with 17 bases between. Per the germline V gene, CDR1 is MNHEY and CDR2 is SVGEGT. Here the CDR3 DNA reads TGTGCCAGCACGGGGGGGGGACAGAGATCCTACGAGCAGTACTTC. Translating gives CASTGGGQRSYEQYF.

This clonotype was recorded many times. The chain couples TRBV7-2 to TRBJ2-4; no clear D gene. The CDR3 has 15 residues. CDR1 is SGHTA, CDR2 FQGNSA, per germline. The V end lost 4 bases, the J end lost 0 bases, and 10 bases lay between the germline ends. The CDR3: CASSSPVLAKNIQYF. The DNA for the CDR3 is TGTGCCAGCAGCTCGCCCGTACTAGCCAAAAACATTCAGTACTTC.

The chain joins TRBV9 to TRBJ1-2, with 12 bases aligning to TRBD1. Germline V CDR1 and CDR2: SGDLS, YYNGEE. The CDR3 is 16 amino acids. Trimming removed 2 bases from V and 6 bases from J; junction bases left unmatched: 8. CDR3 nucleotides: TGTGCCAGCAGCGTTCTGGGGACAGGGGGCTTTCATGGCTACACCTTC. Residues: CASSVLGTGGFHGYTF.

This clonotype was observed a handful of times. V usage is TRBV12-5 and J usage is TRBJ2-3; D perhaps matches TRBD2 (5 bases). Between the trimmed V and J ends, which lost 6 bases and 2 bases, there was a span of 18 bases. Germline loops: CDR1 LGHNT, CDR2 FRNRAP. This CDR3 has 16 amino acids. DNA of the CDR3: TGTGCTAGTGGCTCGGGGTCCGTGGGGTACACAGATACGCAGTATTTT. Encoded protein: CASGSGSVGYTDTQYF.

This clonotype was seen only a few times. The V call is TRBV7-4, the J call TRBJ1-2; D might be TRBD1 (6 bases). CDR1 and CDR2 from the germline V gene are SGHVT and SQSDAQ. The germline V and J ends were trimmed by 2 bases and 2 bases, with 15 bases remaining between them. The CDR3 runs 16 residues. The CDR3 here is CASSLYWGRGNYGYTF. The CDR3 DNA reads as TGTGCCAGCAGCTTATACTGGGGAAGGGGGAACTATGGCTACACCTTC.

The chain combines TRBV15 with TRBJ2-3; D unclear. CDR1 and CDR2 (germline): LNHNV, YYDKDF (reference sequence). V lost 3 bases to trimming and J lost 0 bases, with 13 bases between them. The CDR3 spans 16 residues. CDR3 in DNA: TGTGCCACCAGCAGCCGATTTGCACCCAGCACAGATACGCAGTATTTT. This encodes CATSSRFAPSTDTQYF.

As regards this clonotype: This may be a read error, as it is one base from a much larger clone. The rearrangement joins TRBV7-2 to TRBJ2-7; perhaps TRBD1 as D (5 bases). The V and J ends lost 1 base and 8 bases respectively, with 6 bases between them. The CDR3 length is 11 residues. Per germline, CDR1 SGHTA and CDR2 FQGNSA. The CDR3 sequence is CASSLEDKQYF. The CDR3 nucleotides are TGTGCCAGCAGCTTAGAGGACAAGCAGTACTTC.

The chain couples TRBV5-1 to TRBJ2-7, with TRBD2 identical over 9 bases. In germline, CDR1 is SGHRS, CDR2 YFSETQ. V was pared by 5 bases and J by 7 bases, with 13 bases of the junction left unmatched. The CDR3 length is 15 residues. The CDR3 DNA reads as TGCGCCAGCAGTCGTTTAGCGGGGGCCGGGGGAGAGCAGTACTTC. As protein: CASSRLAGAGGEQYF.

The chain carries TRBV20-1 and TRBJ1-2; TRBD1 matches 8 bases. This CDR3 is built from 13 residues. Germline CDR1 reads DFQATT; CDR2 reads SNEGSKA (reference sequence). V shed 5 bases and J 5 bases; nucleotides not matched to a gene: 7. DNA of the CDR3: TGCAGTGCTTGGACAGGGTCGAGGTATGGCTACACCTTC. Translated: CSAWTGSRYGYTF.

This clonotype has a handful of counts. The chain combines TRBV11-2 with TRBJ2-2, with a weak D call TRBD1 (6 bases). Germline V CDR1 and CDR2: SGHAT, FQNNGV. The CDR3 runs 13 residues. V lost 8 bases and J lost 5, with 12 bases in between. CDR3 loop: CASHRTGTGELFF. For the CDR3, the DNA is TGTGCCAGCCACCGTACAGGGACCGGGGAGCTGTTTTTT.

This clonotype appeared a few times. The rearrangement links TRBV5-5 to TRBJ1-1; maybe TRBD1 (6 bases). The CDR3 sequence is 16 residues long. V lost 4 bases to trimming and J lost 5 bases, with 21 bases between them. CDR1 is SGHKS, CDR2 YYEKEE, per germline (reference sequence). For the CDR3, the DNA is TGTGCCAGCAGCCTAGGGACGACAGGTTGGGTGACTGAAGCTTTCTTT. It codes for CASSLGTTGWVTEAFF.

The rearrangement uses TRBV7-2 and TRBJ2-7, with D tentatively TRBD2 (5 bases). The CDR3 totals 12 residues. V was shortened by 5 bases and J by 4 bases, with 9 bases between the two germline ends. Germline V lookup: CDR1 SGHTA, CDR2 FQGNSA. CDR3 protein: CASSPGDYEQYF. In DNA, the CDR3 is TGTGCCAGCAGCCCCGGGGATTACGAGCAGTACTTC.

The J gene is TRBJ1-1, the V gene TRBV6-2 or TRBV6-3; D might be TRBD1 (5 bases). The CDR3 spans 18 residues. Germline CDR1 is MNHEY and CDR2 is SVGEGT. V was trimmed by 5 bases and J by 0 bases, leaving 22 bases between them. The CDR3 is CASSPRHGAQAVNTEAFF. CDR3 DNA: TGTGCCAGCAGTCCCCGGCATGGGGCGCAGGCGGTGAACACTGAAGCTTTCTTT.

A few counts support this clonotype. The J gene is TRBJ2-7, the V gene TRBV27; 9 bases match TRBD1. The CDR3 contains 17 residues. Germline-derived CDR1 and CDR2 are MNHEY and SMNVEV (reference sequence). V lost 4 bases to trimming and J lost 2 bases; unmatched junction nucleotides: 12. CDR3 region: CASSSWKTGTGTYEQYF. CDR3 DNA sequence: TGTGCCAGCAGTTCGTGGAAGACCGGGACAGGGACCTACGAGCAGTACTTC.